The sequence of this T cell receptor (beta chain) was determined in a study of blood T cell repertoires in COVID-19. Sequenced by immunoSEQ multiplex PCR; TCRdb stores in-frame clones only, minus some. The sample carries some 340,000 clones, more than 90% recorded once. Germline lookup yields CDR1 LNHDA and CDR2 SQIVND (reference sequence). V lost 5 bases to trimming and J lost 0 bases; unmatched junction nucleotides: 7. This CDR3 is 16 amino acids long. Sequenced sample: PBMCs or T cells enriched from blood (not recorded which). The rearrangement links TRBV19 to TRBJ1-3; 7 nucleotides align to TRBD1. This TCR came from a woman younger than 45 who had been exposed to COVID-19. CDR3 in DNA: TGTGCCAGTAGTGAGTACAGGGGTGGCTCTGGAAACACCATATATTTT. Translation gives CASSEYRGGSGNTIYF.